The rows below give T cell receptor beta chains drawn from one sample of a study of technical replicates of blood from a handful of donors. Sequencing was performed with immunoSEQ multiplex PCR; in TCRdb, only in-frame clones are kept and a portion is missing. The data show about 82,000 clones, 85% to 95% seen once. Sequenced material: T cells isolated from PBMCs. All receptors come from a human donor in good health. CDR3s include the opening cysteine and the closing phenylalanine or tryptophan. Each record gives: clone size, J gene, V gene, D gene, CDR3 protein, CDR3 DNA. A D gene is named only where the DNA matches it firmly. Clone size is given for some rows only: seen once, a few or many times, or a class if the clone is expanded.

clone size: NA; J gene: TRBJ2-7; V gene: TRBV7-9; D gene: TRBD2; CDR3 protein: CASSLGASGNYEQYF; CDR3 DNA: TGTGCCAGCAGCTTAGGGGCTAGCGGAAACTACGAGCAGTACTTC
clone size: NA; J gene: TRBJ2-3; V gene: TRBV9; D gene: NA; CDR3 protein: CASSVISTPTDTQYF; CDR3 DNA: TGTGCCAGCAGCGTTATAAGTACACCCACAGATACGCAGTATTTT
clone size: NA; J gene: TRBJ2-1; V gene: TRBV2; D gene: TRBD2; CDR3 protein: CASSGLAVYNEQFF; CDR3 DNA: TGTGCCAGCAGTGGACTAGCGGTCTACAATGAGCAGTTCTTC
clone size: NA; J gene: TRBJ1-1; V gene: TRBV30; D gene: NA; CDR3 protein: CAWSPSRVHEAFF; CDR3 DNA: TGTGCCTGGAGTCCTTCGAGAGTCCATGAAGCTTTCTTT
clone size: NA; J gene: TRBJ2-2; V gene: TRBV9; D gene: NA; CDR3 protein: CASSTRSSLTGELFF; CDR3 DNA: TGTGCCAGCAGCACGCGGTCCAGCCTCACCGGGGAGCTGTTTTTT
clone size: NA; J gene: TRBJ1-5; V gene: TRBV27; D gene: NA; CDR3 protein: CASSFSSGSYQPQHF; CDR3 DNA: TGTGCCAGCAGTTTTAGCTCAGGGTCGTATCAGCCCCAGCATTTT
clone size: NA; J gene: TRBJ2-7; V gene: TRBV6-1; D gene: NA; CDR3 protein: CASSNRVSYEQYF; CDR3 DNA: TGTGCCAGCAGCAACAGGGTCTCCTACGAGCAGTACTTC
clone size: few; J gene: TRBJ1-5; V gene: TRBV9; D gene: NA; CDR3 protein: CASSDDYSNQPQHF; CDR3 DNA: TGTGCCAGCAGCGATGACTATAGCAATCAGCCCCAGCATTTT
clone size: NA; J gene: TRBJ2-7; V gene: TRBV6-1; D gene: TRBD1; CDR3 protein: CASSEGTGGLYEQYF; CDR3 DNA: TGTGCCAGCAGTGAAGGGACAGGGGGTCTCTACGAGCAGTACTTC
clone size: NA; J gene: TRBJ2-5; V gene: TRBV5-1; D gene: NA; CDR3 protein: CASSFSGTRQETQYF; CDR3 DNA: TGCGCCAGCAGCTTTTCGGGGACTCGACAAGAGACCCAGTACTTC
clone size: NA; J gene: TRBJ2-3; V gene: TRBV5-6; D gene: TRBD2; CDR3 protein: CASSFRLAGFTDTQYF; CDR3 DNA: TGTGCCAGCAGCTTCCGGCTAGCGGGGTTCACAGATACGCAGTATTTT
clone size: NA; J gene: TRBJ2-1; V gene: TRBV5-4; D gene: TRBD2; CDR3 protein: CASSLDREVKYNEQFF; CDR3 DNA: TGTGCCAGCAGCTTAGACCGGGAGGTTAAGTACAATGAGCAGTTCTTC
clone size: NA; J gene: TRBJ2-1; V gene: TRBV5-8; D gene: NA; CDR3 protein: CASSLRGYNEQFF; CDR3 DNA: TGTGCCAGCAGTCTGAGAGGCTACAATGAGCAGTTCTTC
clone size: NA; J gene: TRBJ2-4; V gene: TRBV5-4; D gene: NA; CDR3 protein: CASSNHTGYAKNIQYF; CDR3 DNA: TGTGCCAGCAGCAACCATACAGGGTATGCCAAAAACATTCAGTACTTC
clone size: once; J gene: TRBJ2-7; V gene: TRBV28; D gene: NA; CDR3 protein: CASSSSYEQYF; CDR3 DNA: TGTGCCAGCAGCTCCTCCTACGAGCAGTACTTC
clone size: NA; J gene: TRBJ1-2; V gene: TRBV7-2; D gene: NA; CDR3 protein: CASSLGRDYGYTF; CDR3 DNA: TGTGCCAGCAGCTTGGGGCGAGACTATGGCTACACCTTC
clone size: NA; J gene: TRBJ1-1; V gene: TRBV7-9; D gene: TRBD1; CDR3 protein: CASSLRGRSTEAFF; CDR3 DNA: TGTGCCAGCAGCTTAAGGGGGCGAAGCACTGAAGCTTTCTTT
clone size: NA; J gene: TRBJ1-6; V gene: TRBV30; D gene: NA; CDR3 protein: CAWSATDSPLHF; CDR3 DNA: TGTGCCTGGAGTGCTACAGATTCACCCCTCCACTTT
clone size: NA; J gene: TRBJ2-5; V gene: TRBV7-6; D gene: NA; CDR3 protein: CASSPFLRGRVKETQYF; CDR3 DNA: TGTGCCAGCTCCCCTTTCTTGAGGGGGAGGGTCAAAGAGACCCAGTACTTC
clone size: once; J gene: TRBJ2-1; V gene: TRBV6-6; D gene: TRBD2; CDR3 protein: CASSYSNSGINEQFF; CDR3 DNA: TGTGCCAGCAGTTACTCTAATAGCGGGATAAATGAGCAGTTCTTC
clone size: NA; J gene: TRBJ1-2; V gene: TRBV4-1; D gene: NA; CDR3 protein: CASSSYSTSPYGYTF; CDR3 DNA: TGCGCCAGCAGCTCATACAGTACAAGCCCTTATGGCTACACCTTC
clone size: NA; J gene: TRBJ2-1; V gene: TRBV5-4; D gene: NA; CDR3 protein: CASSLPPGSSYNEQFF; CDR3 DNA: TGTGCCAGCAGCTTGCCACCAGGTAGCTCCTACAATGAGCAGTTCTTC
clone size: NA; J gene: TRBJ2-1; V gene: TRBV2; D gene: NA; CDR3 protein: CASSEVGGSYNEQFF; CDR3 DNA: TGTGCCAGCAGTGAAGTGGGGGGTTCCTACAATGAGCAGTTCTTC
clone size: NA; J gene: TRBJ2-5; V gene: TRBV2; D gene: NA; CDR3 protein: CASSTGTVQETQYF; CDR3 DNA: TGTGCCAGCAGTACAGGAACCGTCCAAGAGACCCAGTACTTC
clone size: NA; J gene: TRBJ2-2; V gene: TRBV5-1; D gene: NA; CDR3 protein: CASSLDSGELFF; CDR3 DNA: TGCGCCAGCAGCTTGGATAGCGGGGAGCTGTTTTTT
clone size: NA; J gene: TRBJ2-1; V gene: TRBV5-1; D gene: TRBD1; CDR3 protein: CASSLGTGSHEQFF; CDR3 DNA: TGCGCCAGCAGCTTAGGGACAGGGTCACATGAGCAGTTCTTC
clone size: NA; J gene: TRBJ2-7; V gene: TRBV7-2; D gene: TRBD2; CDR3 protein: CASSPTSGGAYEQYF; CDR3 DNA: TGTGCCAGCAGCCCCACTAGCGGGGGGGCTTACGAGCAGTACTTC
clone size: NA; J gene: TRBJ2-2; V gene: TRBV5-1; D gene: TRBD2; CDR3 protein: CASSLGLAGAGELFF; CDR3 DNA: TGCGCCAGCAGCTTGGGGCTAGCGGGGGCCGGGGAGCTGTTTTTT
clone size: NA; J gene: TRBJ2-5; V gene: TRBV4-2; D gene: NA; CDR3 protein: CASSRTGTGNHQETQYF; CDR3 DNA: TGTGCCAGCAGCCGAACAGGGACCGGAAATCACCAAGAGACCCAGTACTTC
clone size: NA; J gene: TRBJ2-1; V gene: TRBV11-1; D gene: TRBD2; CDR3 protein: CASSLEGLAGGYNEQFF; CDR3 DNA: TGTGCCAGCAGCTTGGAGGGGCTAGCGGGGGGATACAATGAGCAGTTCTTC
clone size: NA; J gene: TRBJ1-1; V gene: TRBV6-5; D gene: TRBD1; CDR3 protein: CASREYTGGLTEAFF; CDR3 DNA: TGTGCCAGCAGAGAGTATACAGGGGGCTTAACTGAAGCTTTCTTT
clone size: NA; J gene: TRBJ2-5; V gene: TRBV5-1; D gene: NA; CDR3 protein: CASSLGWGDRQETQYF; CDR3 DNA: TGCGCCAGCAGCTTGGGATGGGGGGACCGTCAAGAGACCCAGTACTTC
clone size: NA; J gene: TRBJ2-1; V gene: TRBV29-1; D gene: NA; CDR3 protein: CSVGNRETYNEQFF; CDR3 DNA: TGCAGCGTTGGTAACAGGGAAACCTACAATGAGCAGTTCTTC
clone size: NA; J gene: TRBJ2-2; V gene: TRBV5-1; D gene: NA; CDR3 protein: CASSFGGNTGELFF; CDR3 DNA: TGCGCCAGCAGCTTCGGGGGAAACACCGGGGAGCTGTTTTTT
clone size: NA; J gene: TRBJ2-7; V gene: TRBV12-5; D gene: NA; CDR3 protein: CASGLAPLYEQYF; CDR3 DNA: TGTGCTAGTGGTTTGGCCCCCTTGTACGAGCAGTACTTC
clone size: NA; J gene: TRBJ2-2; V gene: TRBV7-8; D gene: NA; CDR3 protein: CASSLGRYSNTGELFF; CDR3 DNA: TGTGCCAGCAGCTTAGGGAGATACTCAAACACCGGGGAGCTGTTTTTT
clone size: NA; J gene: TRBJ2-5; V gene: TRBV2; D gene: NA; CDR3 protein: CASSDRVAETQYF; CDR3 DNA: TGTGCCAGCAGTGACAGGGTCGCGGAGACCCAGTACTTC
clone size: NA; J gene: TRBJ1-5; V gene: TRBV19; D gene: TRBD1; CDR3 protein: CASSRPLGTAGGQPQHF; CDR3 DNA: TGTGCCAGTAGTAGACCCTTGGGGACAGCAGGCGGTCAGCCCCAGCATTTT
clone size: NA; J gene: TRBJ2-2; V gene: TRBV28; D gene: NA; CDR3 protein: CASSPADGQGRAGELFF; CDR3 DNA: TGTGCCAGCAGTCCCGCGGACGGGCAGGGGAGGGCCGGGGAGCTGTTTTTT
clone size: NA; J gene: TRBJ2-7; V gene: TRBV6-6; D gene: NA; CDR3 protein: CASSYSDVTGYEQYF; CDR3 DNA: TGTGCCAGCAGTTACTCAGACGTAACGGGTTACGAGCAGTACTTC
clone size: NA; J gene: TRBJ2-7; V gene: TRBV6-5; D gene: TRBD2; CDR3 protein: CASRLLAGDSYEQYF; CDR3 DNA: TGTGCCAGCAGATTACTAGCGGGGGACTCCTACGAGCAGTACTTC
clone size: NA; J gene: TRBJ2-2; V gene: TRBV19; D gene: NA; CDR3 protein: CASSQGSNTGELFF; CDR3 DNA: TGTGCCAGTAGTCAGGGCTCGAACACCGGGGAGCTGTTTTTT
clone size: once; J gene: TRBJ1-1; V gene: TRBV25-1; D gene: NA; CDR3 protein: CASKPSAGTEAFF; CDR3 DNA: TGTGCCAGCAAACCATCTGCGGGCACTGAAGCTTTCTTT
clone size: NA; J gene: TRBJ2-1; V gene: TRBV19; D gene: NA; CDR3 protein: CASSPRGSSYNEQFF; CDR3 DNA: TGTGCCAGTAGCCCTCGGGGAAGCTCCTACAATGAGCAGTTCTTC
clone size: NA; J gene: TRBJ1-1; V gene: TRBV6-1; D gene: TRBD1; CDR3 protein: CASRRPGQEYTEAFF; CDR3 DNA: TGTGCCAGCAGAAGACCGGGACAGGAATACACTGAAGCTTTCTTT
clone size: NA; J gene: TRBJ2-5; V gene: TRBV2; D gene: NA; CDR3 protein: CASSEQGKETQYF; CDR3 DNA: TGTGCCAGCAGTGAACAGGGCAAAGAGACCCAGTACTTC
clone size: NA; J gene: TRBJ2-7; V gene: TRBV29-1; D gene: NA; CDR3 protein: CSVEDQPGYEQYF; CDR3 DNA: TGCAGCGTTGAAGATCAGCCAGGTTACGAGCAGTACTTC
clone size: NA; J gene: TRBJ1-1; V gene: TRBV27; D gene: TRBD1; CDR3 protein: CASRPLDRGHFEAFF; CDR3 DNA: TGTGCCAGCAGACCTTTGGACAGGGGGCATTTTGAAGCTTTCTTT
clone size: NA; J gene: TRBJ2-4; V gene: TRBV5-1; D gene: NA; CDR3 protein: CASSSDGETPQYF; CDR3 DNA: TGCGCCAGCAGCTCGGACGGGGAAACCCCCCAGTACTTC
clone size: NA; J gene: TRBJ2-7; V gene: TRBV7-2; D gene: TRBD2; CDR3 protein: CASSLYSGSQDEQYF; CDR3 DNA: TGTGCCAGCAGTCTCTATAGCGGGAGCCAAGACGAGCAGTACTTC
clone size: NA; J gene: TRBJ1-1; V gene: TRBV28; D gene: NA; CDR3 protein: CASSSGDTEAFF; CDR3 DNA: TGTGCCAGCAGCTCCGGGGACACTGAAGCTTTCTTT
clone size: NA; J gene: TRBJ2-3; V gene: TRBV7-9; D gene: NA; CDR3 protein: CASSLLGSRGDTQYF; CDR3 DNA: TGTGCCAGCAGCCTCCTCGGGAGTAGAGGGGATACGCAGTATTTT
clone size: NA; J gene: TRBJ2-7; V gene: TRBV10-2; D gene: TRBD1; CDR3 protein: CASSGTGKVYEQYF; CDR3 DNA: TGCGCCAGCAGCGGGACAGGGAAGGTCTACGAGCAGTACTTC